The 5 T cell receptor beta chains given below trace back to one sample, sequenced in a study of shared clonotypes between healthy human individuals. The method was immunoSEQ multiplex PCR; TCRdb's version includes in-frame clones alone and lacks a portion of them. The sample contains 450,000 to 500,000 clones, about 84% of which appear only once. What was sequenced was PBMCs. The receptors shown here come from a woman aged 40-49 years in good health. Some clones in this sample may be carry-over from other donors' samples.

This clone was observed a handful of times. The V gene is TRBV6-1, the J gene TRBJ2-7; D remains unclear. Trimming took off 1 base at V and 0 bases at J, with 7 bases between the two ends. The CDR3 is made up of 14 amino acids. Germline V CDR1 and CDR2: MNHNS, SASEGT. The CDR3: CASSEVGYSYEQYF. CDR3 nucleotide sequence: TGTGCCAGCAGTGAAGTAGGGTACTCCTACGAGCAGTACTTC.

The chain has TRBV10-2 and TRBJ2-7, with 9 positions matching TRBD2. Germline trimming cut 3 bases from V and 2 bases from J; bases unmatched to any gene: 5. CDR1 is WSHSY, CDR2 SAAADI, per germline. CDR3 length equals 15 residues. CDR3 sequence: CASSEIAGVTYEQYF. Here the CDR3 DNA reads TGCGCCAGCAGTGAAATAGCGGGAGTCACCTACGAGCAGTACTTC.

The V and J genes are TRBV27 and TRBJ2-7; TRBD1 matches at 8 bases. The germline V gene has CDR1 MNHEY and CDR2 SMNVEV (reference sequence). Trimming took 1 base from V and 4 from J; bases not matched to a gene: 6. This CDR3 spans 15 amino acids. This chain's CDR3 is CASSLYGQGEYEQYF. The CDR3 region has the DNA TGTGCCAGCAGTTTATACGGACAGGGAGAGTACGAGCAGTACTTC.

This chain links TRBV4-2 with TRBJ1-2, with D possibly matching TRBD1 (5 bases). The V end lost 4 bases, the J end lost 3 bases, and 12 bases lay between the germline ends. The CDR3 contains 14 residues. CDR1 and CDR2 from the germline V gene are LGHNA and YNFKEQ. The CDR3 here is CASSRGTADYGYTF. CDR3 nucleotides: TGTGCCAGCAGCCGGGGGACGGCAGACTATGGCTACACCTTC.

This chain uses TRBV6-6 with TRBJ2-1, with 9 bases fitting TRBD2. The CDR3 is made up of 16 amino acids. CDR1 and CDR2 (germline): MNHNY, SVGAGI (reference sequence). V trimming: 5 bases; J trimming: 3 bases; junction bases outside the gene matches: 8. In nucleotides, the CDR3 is TGTGCCAGCAGTCCCCGGGTAGCGGGGGACTACAATGAGCAGTTCTTC. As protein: CASSPRVAGDYNEQFF.